This is a list of T cell receptor beta chains from one sample in a study of cytomegalovirus exposure and HLA in healthy donors. Generated by immunoSEQ multiplex PCR, the TCRdb table keeps only in-frame clones and is missing some. The table records around 150,000 clones, about 88% of them present only once. Material: PBMCs. These receptors were collected from a woman aged 18-29 years in good health and CMV-seropositive. CDR3s include the opening cysteine and the closing phenylalanine or tryptophan. D genes are given only for firm matches. Size is omitted from some rows. Given values are once, few, many or a class for expanded clones.

D gene	V gene	clone size	J gene	CDR3 DNA	CDR3 protein
TRBD2	TRBV2	-	TRBJ2-1	TGTGCCAGCAGAGGACTAGCGGGAGAGAATGAGCAGTTCTTC	CASRGLAGENEQFF
-	TRBV6-6	-	TRBJ1-1	TGTGCCAGCAGTTACTCCGGGGAAGACACTGAAGCTTTCTTT	CASSYSGEDTEAFF
-	TRBV7-2	-	TRBJ1-5	TGTGCCAGCAGCTTAGCGGAAGGAGGGGTTAGCAATCAGCCCCAGCATTTT	CASSLAEGGVSNQPQHF
TRBD2	TRBV7-6	-	TRBJ2-3	TGTGCCAGCAGCTTAGGCCCTCAGACTAGCGGGAGTACAGATACGCAGTATTTT	CASSLGPQTSGSTDTQYF
TRBD2	TRBV30	-	TRBJ2-2	TGTGCCCGCGCCCCCGGGACTAGCGACACCGGGGAGCTGTTTTTT	CARAPGTSDTGELFF
TRBD1	TRBV7-8	-	TRBJ2-3	TGTGCCAGCAGCTTAACAGGGGCAGGAGATACGCAGTATTTT	CASSLTGAGDTQYF
-	TRBV4-2	-	TRBJ1-5	-	CASSQETGTVLRPQHF
TRBD1	TRBV5-1	-	TRBJ1-1	TGCGCCAGCAGCCCGAGGACAGGGGGGAACACTGAAGCTTTCTTT	CASSPRTGGNTEAFF
-	TRBV19	once	TRBJ2-3	TGTGCCAGTAGTATAGATCCAGGGGCCTACAGCACAGATACGCAGTATTTT	CASSIDPGAYSTDTQYF
TRBD1	TRBV7-9	-	TRBJ1-2	TGTGCCAGCACAGACAGGGATGTTAACTATGGCTACACCTTC	CASTDRDVNYGYTF
TRBD2	TRBV5-1	-	TRBJ2-5	TGCGCCAGCAGCTTGGGGGGAGGGACAGAGACCCAGTACTTC	CASSLGGGTETQYF
TRBD1	TRBV11-2	-	TRBJ2-4	TGTGCCAGCAGCCTGGACAGGGGCGGCATTAGAGACTTC	CASSLDRGGIRDF
-	TRBV5-1	-	TRBJ2-2	TGCGCCAGCAGCTTGGAAACGGGAGATTACACCGGGGAGCTGTTTTTT	CASSLETGDYTGELFF
-	TRBV12-5	-	TRBJ2-2	TGTGCTAGTGGCTCGGTCACCGGGGAGCTGTTTTTT	CASGSVTGELFF
-	TRBV2	-	TRBJ1-2	TGTGCCAGCAGTGTCAGAACTAACTATGGCTACACCTTC	CASSVRTNYGYTF
-	TRBV9	-	TRBJ2-7	TGTGCCAGCAGCGTAGGGAGCTACTCCTACGAGCAGTACTTC	CASSVGSYSYEQYF
-	TRBV19	-	TRBJ2-5	TGTGCCAGCAACCCACAGGGAGGGGGGCAAGAGACCCAGTACTTC	CASNPQGGGQETQYF
-	TRBV6-4	few	TRBJ1-5	TGTGCCAGCAGTGAACGGGGAACCAATCAGCCCCAGCATTTT	CASSERGTNQPQHF
TRBD2	TRBV27	-	TRBJ2-1	TGTGCCAGCAGTTTATCGAGCGGGAGGGCGGGAGAGCAGTTCTTC	CASSLSSGRAGEQFF
TRBD2	TRBV7-2	-	TRBJ2-1	TGTGCCAGCAGCTTAGATGGTCGGACTAGCGGGACGGGGAATGAGCAGTTCTTC	CASSLDGRTSGTGNEQFF
TRBD2	TRBV25-1	-	TRBJ2-3	TGTGCCAGTAGCGGGGTTTTTGGCCAATTCACAGATACGCAGTATTTT	CASSGVFGQFTDTQYF
-	TRBV28	-	TRBJ1-2	TGTGCCAGCAGTTTGGGGGGGCGAGGCTATGGCTACACCTTC	CASSLGGRGYGYTF
-	TRBV7-2	-	TRBJ2-5	TGTGCCAGCAGCGCTAGCGGTGTCGGGGGCCGGGAGACCCAGTACTTC	CASSASGVGGRETQYF
-	TRBV11-3	-	TRBJ2-3	TGTGCCAGCAACCTCGCGGGGGCCGGGGCAGATACGCAGTATTTT	CASNLAGAGADTQYF
TRBD2	TRBV6-4	-	TRBJ2-3	TGTGCCAGCAGTTGGGAGCGGGAGGCATTCCCTAGCACAGATACGCAGTATTTT	CASSWEREAFPSTDTQYF
-	TRBV6-1	-	TRBJ1-4	TGTGCCAGCTGGACGGGATCAACTAATGAAAAACTGTTTTTT	CASWTGSTNEKLFF
-	TRBV11-3	-	TRBJ1-5	TGTGCCAGCAGCTCGGGTTCGGGTCAGCCCCAGCATTTT	CASSSGSGQPQHF
-	TRBV7-2	-	TRBJ1-5	TGTGCCAGCAGTCTGGGGAGAGGCAATCAGCCCCAGCATTTT	CASSLGRGNQPQHF
TRBD1	TRBV7-9	-	TRBJ2-7	TGTGCCAGCAGCCCCCGGACAGGGTACTACGAGCAGTACTTC	CASSPRTGYYEQYF
TRBD2	TRBV25-1	once	TRBJ2-7	TGTGCCAGCAGTGAATGGGCTAGCGGGAGGGCGGGGGTCGAGCAGTACTTC	CASSEWASGRAGVEQYF
-	TRBV6-1	-	TRBJ2-7	TGTGCCAGCAGTGAATATGGCAGGAACTACGAGCAGTACTTC	CASSEYGRNYEQYF
TRBD1	TRBV27	-	TRBJ1-2	TGTGCCAGCAGTTTACTTGGCAGGGGGGACGGGGGCTACACCTTC	CASSLLGRGDGGYTF
TRBD1	TRBV30	few	TRBJ1-1	TGTGCCTGGAGTACCACGGGACAGGGATTCACTGAAGCTTTCTTT	CAWSTTGQGFTEAFF
-	TRBV12-5	-	TRBJ2-5	TGTGCTAGTGGTAATTCAGGGAGGGAGACCCAGTACTTC	CASGNSGRETQYF
TRBD2	TRBV6-6	-	TRBJ2-4	TGTGCCAGCAGTTATGCCGGGAGGGCCTATTTGAACATTCAGTACTTC	CASSYAGRAYLNIQYF
-	TRBV29-1	-	TRBJ2-1	TGCAGCGTGGTACAGGACAGCTTTTCCCAGTTCTTC	CSVVQDSFSQFF
-	TRBV9	-	TRBJ2-1	TGTGCCAGCAGCGTAGGACAGGACAATGAGCAGTTCTTC	CASSVGQDNEQFF
-	TRBV11-3	-	TRBJ2-1	TGTGCCAGCAGCCGTCCCGGGACTCCTGCCATTGAGCAGTTCTTC	CASSRPGTPAIEQFF
-	TRBV15	few	TRBJ2-7	TGTGCCACCAGCCCTCACCGGCGCGGTAGTTCCTACGAGCAGTACTTC	CATSPHRRGSSYEQYF
-	TRBV5-6	-	TRBJ2-1	TGTGCCAGCAGCTTTTCGCATTGGTCCCACGGTTACAATGAGCAGTTCTTC	CASSFSHWSHGYNEQFF
-	TRBV5-1	-	TRBJ1-1	TGCGTCAGCAGAATCAGGGTGAACACTGAAGCTTTCTTT	CVSRIRVNTEAFF
TRBD1	TRBV6-1	-	TRBJ1-5	TGTGCCATCAATATGGGACAGGGAAATTTCAGGTCCCAGCATTTT	CAINMGQGNFRSQHF
-	TRBV29-1	-	TRBJ2-7	TGCAGCGTTGTTTTTGGGCAGAGAGCCTACGAGCAGTACTTC	CSVVFGQRAYEQYF
TRBD2	TRBV6-5	-	TRBJ2-1	TGTGCCAGCAGCCGGACTAGCGGGAGGAATGAGCAGTTCTTC	CASSRTSGRNEQFF
TRBD2	TRBV6-6	-	TRBJ2-1	TGTGCCAGCAGTTACGGGTCTAGCGGGAGGTCCAATGAGCAGTTCTTC	CASSYGSSGRSNEQFF
-	TRBV29-1	-	TRBJ2-5	TGCAGCGTTGAATGGTCGGCCGGGGAGACCCAGTACTTC	CSVEWSAGETQYF
-	TRBV19	-	TRBJ1-5	TGTGCCAGTAGTATACAGAGCAATCAGCCCCAGCATTTT	CASSIQSNQPQHF
-	TRBV9	-	TRBJ2-1	TGTGCCAGCAGCGTACGGGGGATGAGCTCCTACAATGAGCAGTTCTTC	CASSVRGMSSYNEQFF